This T cell receptor (beta chain) was sequenced for a study of blood T cells in healthy people across ages (dated by TCRdb to between 2014 and 2016). As for the study more broadly: In model experiments, template switching captured about one uniquely barcoded TCR beta cDNA molecule for every two T cells. The study measured age-related changes in TCR beta repertoire diversity using deep sequencing normalized with unique cDNA molecular identifiers. Four age groups were formed from the donors: young (average 16 years), middle-aged (approximately 39), aged (roughly 56) and long-lived (around 80). To avoid experimental bias, donors of different ages were randomly spread across the sequencing lanes. Using the same blood draw, the study looked at two additional independent replicas of 1 million unique cDNA reads for two donors, one aged 18 to 29 and the other aged 80 or older.

The donors were roughly 39 Caucasian individuals from Russia, aged roughly 6 to 100 years, who were systemically healthy. Each donor gave ten milliliters of peripheral blood, drawn into EDTA-treated Vacutainer tubes. Ficoll-Paque density-gradient centrifugation was used to isolate PBMCs, with at least 6 million per sample. Total RNA was extracted from PBMCs with Trizol reagent, with at least 5 micrograms obtained per sample. The percentages of naive CD45RAhigh/CD27high T cells were determined by flow cytometry on a PBMC aliquot from every donor. Library preparation was by 5' RACE. Data came from an Illumina HiSeq 2500. A second PCR of roughly 6 to 12 cycles was run with a J-beta primer mix and a sample-barcoded 5' primer. Each TCR beta cDNA molecule received a unique molecular identifier from a template-switch 5' adaptor carrying 12 random nucleotides. Each sample yielded at least 3 million CDR3-containing paired-end reads. First-strand cDNA was synthesized from all RNA with the Mint cDNA synthesis kit, primed by a TRBC-specific oligonucleotide. All cDNA was treated with uracil-DNA glycosylase and then went through a first 18-cycle PCR with the universal primers M1SS and BC2_uni_R. Processing in the source paper ran as follows. Each sample was normalized by randomly selecting 1 million high-quality reads, each carrying a distinct molecular identifier. Reads with shared molecular identifiers were discarded instead of being binned into consensus sequences. MiTCR, set to a Q25 quality threshold and the strictest error-elimination algorithm, was used for CDR3 identification, clonotype clustering and error correction. A nonparametric unseen species model using Euler transformation provided a lower-bound estimate of total TCR beta diversity. In-frame beta chains were kept once TCRdb had trimmed the public reads at Q25 with fastp and called clones with MiXCR. Every CDR3 protein is listed once, alongside the most common genes and DNA of its rows. TCRdb's processing, not the authors' own work, is the source of the V and J calls. For this sample there are hundreds of thousands of distinct CDR3 sequences; 32% appear just once. Together, the top ten hold 15% of the sample.

General findings and caveats noted by the study authors: Compared with the aged group, more naive CD4+ T cells, fewer expanded clones and increased TCR diversity were shown by the long-lived group, suggesting age selection. As age increased, observed TCR beta diversity per million T cells dropped in a roughly linear way, and a significant reduction was already evident by age about 40. Total diversity estimates from one million sequenced T cells were considered lower bounds and underestimates. Because donor CMV infection status was unknown, age-related changes in expanded clonotypes were potentially confounded. A strong correlation was found between observed TCR beta diversity and the percentage of naive T cells measured by flow cytometry. Conclusive comparison of naive and antigen-experienced compartments was prevented by the profiling of bulk unsorted PBMCs.

A word on this clonotype: What antigen it recognizes has not been identified. This clone may be a read error of a much larger clone one base away.

The TCR comes from a woman older than 75 in good health. Donor details come from another sample of the same person, matched by shared clones. What was sequenced was blood.

The CDR3 region reads CVSSPVNPYEQYF. The sequenced DNA is TGTGTCAGCAGCCCGGTGAACCCCTACGAGCAGTACTTC. The chain joins TRBV6-5 to TRBJ2-7, with no D gene named confidently. Based on the germline V gene, the CDR1 and CDR2 sequences are MNHEY and SVGAGI. The CDR3 covers 13 residues, taking in both the cysteine and the phenylalanine. Only CDR3 DNA remains: 39 bases, in frame from the first base.